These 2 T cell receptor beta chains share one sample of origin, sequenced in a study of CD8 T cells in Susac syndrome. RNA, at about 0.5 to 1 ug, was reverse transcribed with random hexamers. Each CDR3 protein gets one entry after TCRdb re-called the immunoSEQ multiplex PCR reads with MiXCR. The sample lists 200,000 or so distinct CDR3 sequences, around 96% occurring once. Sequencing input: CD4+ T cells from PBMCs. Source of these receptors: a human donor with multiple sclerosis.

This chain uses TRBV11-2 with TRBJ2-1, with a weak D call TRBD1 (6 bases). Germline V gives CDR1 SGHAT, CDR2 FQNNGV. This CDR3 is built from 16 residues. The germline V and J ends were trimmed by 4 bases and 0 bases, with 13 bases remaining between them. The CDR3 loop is CASSSRADSSYNEQFF. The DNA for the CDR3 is TGTGCCAGCAGCTCTCGGGCGGACAGCTCCTACAATGAGCAGTTCTTC.

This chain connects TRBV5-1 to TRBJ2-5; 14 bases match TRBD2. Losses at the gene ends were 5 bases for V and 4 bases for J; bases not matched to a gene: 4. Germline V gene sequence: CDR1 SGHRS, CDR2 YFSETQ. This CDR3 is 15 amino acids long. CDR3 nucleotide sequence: TGCGCCAGCAGGAGACTAGCGGGGGGGCGAGAGACCCAGTACTTC. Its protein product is CASRRLAGGRETQYF. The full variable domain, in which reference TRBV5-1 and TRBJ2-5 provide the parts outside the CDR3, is KAGVTQTPRYLIKTRGQQVTLSCSPISGHRSVSWYQQTPGQGLQFLFEYFSETQRNKGNFPGRFSGRQFSNSRSEMNVSTLELGDSALYLCASRRLAGGRETQYFGPGTRLLVL.